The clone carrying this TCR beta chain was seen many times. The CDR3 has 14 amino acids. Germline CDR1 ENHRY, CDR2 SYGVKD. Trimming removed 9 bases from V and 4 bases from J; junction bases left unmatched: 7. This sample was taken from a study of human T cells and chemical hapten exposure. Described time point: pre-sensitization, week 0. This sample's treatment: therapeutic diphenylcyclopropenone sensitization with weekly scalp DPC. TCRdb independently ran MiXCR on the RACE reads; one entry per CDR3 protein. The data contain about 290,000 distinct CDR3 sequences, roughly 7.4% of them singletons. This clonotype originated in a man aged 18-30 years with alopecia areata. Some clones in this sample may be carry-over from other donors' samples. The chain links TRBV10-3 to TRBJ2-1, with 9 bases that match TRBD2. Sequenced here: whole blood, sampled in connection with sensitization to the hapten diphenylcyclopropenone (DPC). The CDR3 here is CAIESGGIYNEQFF. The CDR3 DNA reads TGTGCCATAGAAAGCGGGGGGATATACAATGAGCAGTTCTTC.